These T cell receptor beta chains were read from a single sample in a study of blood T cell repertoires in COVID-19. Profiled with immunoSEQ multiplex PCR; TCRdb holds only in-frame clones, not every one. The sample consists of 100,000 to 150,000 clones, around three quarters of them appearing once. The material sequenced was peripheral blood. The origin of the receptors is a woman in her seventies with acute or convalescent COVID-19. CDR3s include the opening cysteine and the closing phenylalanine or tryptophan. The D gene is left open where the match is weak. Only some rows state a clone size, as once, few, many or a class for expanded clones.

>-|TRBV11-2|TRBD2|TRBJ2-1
CASSLPGLAAFSEQFF
TGTGCCAGCAGCTTACCCGGACTAGCGGCGTTTTCGGAGCAGTTCTTC
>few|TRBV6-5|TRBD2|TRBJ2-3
CASRGLAGTDTQYF
TGTGCCAGCAGGGGGCTAGCGGGAACAGATACGCAGTATTTT
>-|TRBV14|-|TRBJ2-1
CASQAKGIGRYNEQFF
TGTGCCAGCCAAGCCAAGGGGATAGGACGTTACAATGAGCAGTTCTTC
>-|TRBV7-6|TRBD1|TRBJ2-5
CASSFTGEETQYF
TGTGCCAGCAGCTTTACAGGGGAAGAGACCCAGTACTTC
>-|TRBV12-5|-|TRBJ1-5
CASGLTAAGQPQHF
TGTGCTAGTGGTTTGACCGCCGCGGGTCAGCCCCAGCATTTT
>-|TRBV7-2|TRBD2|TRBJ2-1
CASSFSGLAGDNEQFF
TGTGCCAGCAGTTTCAGCGGACTAGCGGGGGACAATGAGCAGTTCTTC
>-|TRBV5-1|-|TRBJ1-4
CASSPDPAGVGEKLFF
TGCGCCAGCAGCCCCGACCCTGCAGGCGTAGGTGAAAAACTGTTTTTT
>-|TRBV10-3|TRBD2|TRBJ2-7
CAISDPESSSGNYEQYF
TGTGCCATCAGTGACCCCGAGTCGTCTAGCGGCAACTACGAGCAGTACTTC
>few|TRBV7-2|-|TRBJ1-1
CASSPRVMNTEAFF
TGTGCCAGCAGCCCCAGGGTCATGAACACTGAAGCTTTCTTT
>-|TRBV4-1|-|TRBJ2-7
CASSLGQGGGSYEQYF
TGCGCCAGCAGCCTTGGGCAGGGTGGAGGGTCCTACGAGCAGTACTTC
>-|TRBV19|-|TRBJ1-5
CASSMSRISNQPQHF
TGTGCCAGTAGTATGAGCAGGATCAGTAATCAGCCCCAGCATTTT
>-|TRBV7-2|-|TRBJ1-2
CASSQSGKANYGYTF
TGTGCCAGCAGCCAATCAGGGAAAGCTAACTATGGCTACACCTTC
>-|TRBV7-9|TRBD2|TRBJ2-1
CASSRAGAFNEQFF
TGTGCCAGCAGCCGGGCGGGAGCATTCAATGAGCAGTTCTTC
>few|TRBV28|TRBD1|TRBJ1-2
CASSPPAPQGYYGYTF
TGTGCCAGCAGCCCCCCCGCGCCACAGGGGTACTATGGCTACACCTTC
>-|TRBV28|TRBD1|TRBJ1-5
CASITGQFGPNQPQHF
TGTGCCAGCATTACGGGACAGTTCGGGCCCAATCAGCCCCAGCATTTT
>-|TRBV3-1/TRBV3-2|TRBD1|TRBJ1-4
CASSPGQGAYNEKLFF
TGTGCCAGCAGCCCTGGACAGGGGGCATACAATGAAAAACTGTTTTTT
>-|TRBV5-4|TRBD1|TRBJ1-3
CASSFGQGARGNTIYF
TGTGCCAGCAGCTTTGGACAGGGGGCGAGGGGAAACACCATATATTTT
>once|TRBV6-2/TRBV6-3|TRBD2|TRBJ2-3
CASSYSVGLASRGGDTQYF
TGTGCCAGCAGTTACTCTGTGGGACTAGCCAGTCGAGGGGGAGATACGCAGTATTTT
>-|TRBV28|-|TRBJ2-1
CASSLGAVGEQFF
TGTGCCAGCAGTTTAGGGGCCGTGGGTGAGCAGTTCTTC
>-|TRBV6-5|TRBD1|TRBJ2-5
CASSQGQGRKTQYF
TGTGCCAGCAGTCAGGGACAGGGGAGGAAGACCCAGTACTTC
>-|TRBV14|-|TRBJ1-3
CASSQPQGNTIYF
TGTGCCAGCAGCCAGCCCCAGGGGAACACCATATATTTT
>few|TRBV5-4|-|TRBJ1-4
CASSLSLAVPNEKLFF
TGTGCCAGCAGCTTGAGCTTGGCGGTCCCTAATGAAAAACTGTTTTTT
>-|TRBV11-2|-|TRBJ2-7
CASSLAGSGSYEQYF
TGTGCCAGCAGCTTGGCGGGGAGCGGATCCTACGAGCAGTACTTC
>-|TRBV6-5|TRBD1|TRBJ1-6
CASSPGGSYSPLHF
TGTGCCAGCAGTCCAGGGGGCTCGTATTCACCCCTCCACTTT
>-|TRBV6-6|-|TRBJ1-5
CASSYERYNQPQHF
TGTGCCAGCAGTTACGAGAGGTATAATCAGCCCCAGCATTTT
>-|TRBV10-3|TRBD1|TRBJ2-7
CAIRGWGQTYEQYF
TGTGCCATCAGGGGTTGGGGACAGACCTACGAGCAGTACTTC
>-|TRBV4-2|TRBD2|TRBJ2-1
CASSPLTSGNNIGNEQFF
TGTGCCAGCAGCCCGCTTACTAGCGGGAATAATATCGGGAATGAGCAGTTCTTC
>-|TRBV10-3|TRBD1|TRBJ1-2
CAIRTGTGNYGYTF
TGTGCCATCAGGACCGGGACAGGCAACTATGGCTACACCTTC
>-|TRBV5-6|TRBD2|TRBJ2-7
CASSLATLAGGIYEQYF
TGTGCCAGCAGCTTGGCGACGCTAGCGGGAGGAATCTACGAGCAGTACTTC
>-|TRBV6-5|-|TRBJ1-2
CASSYSRGGYGYTF
TGTGCCAGCAGTTACTCAAGGGGAGGCTATGGCTACACCTTC
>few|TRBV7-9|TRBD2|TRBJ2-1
CASSPRLAGGFEQFF
TGTGCCAGCAGCCCCAGACTAGCGGGGGGGTTTGAGCAGTTCTTC
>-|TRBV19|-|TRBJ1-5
CASSTTGAQPQHF
TGTGCCAGTAGTACCACTGGGGCTCAGCCCCAGCATTTT
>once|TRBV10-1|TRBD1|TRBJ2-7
CASSATGVSYEQYF
TGCGCCAGCAGTGCGACAGGGGTGTCCTACGAGCAGTACTTC
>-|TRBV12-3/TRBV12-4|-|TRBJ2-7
CASSLAGVEQYF
TGTGCCAGCAGTTTAGCCGGAGTCGAGCAGTACTTC
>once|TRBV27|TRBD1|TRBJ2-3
CASSLGQGVGTDTQYF
TGTGCCAGCAGTTTGGGACAGGGGGTGGGCACAGATACGCAGTATTTT
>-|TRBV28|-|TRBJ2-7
CASSPGYRTYEQYF
TGTGCCAGCAGCCCAGGGTACAGAACCTACGAGCAGTACTTC
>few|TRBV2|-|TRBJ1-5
CASREGQSVHQPQHF
TGTGCCAGCAGGGAAGGACAGTCCGTCCATCAGCCCCAGCATTTT
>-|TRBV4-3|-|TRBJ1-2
CASSQEGGFNYGYTF
TGCGCCAGCAGCCAAGAAGGCGGATTTAACTATGGCTACACCTTC